The clone carrying this T cell receptor (beta chain) has just a few counts. This sample was taken from a study of early T cells in non-severe SARS-CoV-2 infection. Each CDR3 protein gets one entry after TCRdb re-called the 5' RACE reads with MiXCR. The sample shows some 85,000 distinct CDR3 sequences, about an eighth of them seen only once. The receptor's source is an adult who was a healthcare worker with PCR-confirmed SARS-CoV-2 infection or an uninfected control (not recorded which). Sequencing used whole blood.

CDR3 amino acids: CASSPTLGPWDTEAFF. In DNA form, the CDR3 reads TGCGCCAGCAGCCCCACCCTAGGTCCCTGGGACACTGAAGCTTTCTTT. The chain links TRBV5-1 to TRBJ1-1; D not resolved. With 4 bases removed from V and 3 bases from J, the gap between germline ends came to 19 bases. The CDR3 is made up of 16 amino acids. Germline V gene data show CDR1 as SGHRS and CDR2 as YFSETQ.